The present entry profiles one T cell receptor (beta chain) with its context. Which antigen it targets is not known. The record has no base qualities; no much larger clone is one base away. This sample was included in a study of cytomegalovirus exposure and HLA in healthy donors (TCRdb year 2017). Turning to the overall study: An earlier analysis of about 560 of the donors reported 276 Gb of sequence data and 117 million unique TCR beta sequences obtained from approximately 180 million T cells. A later analysis re-examined previously published TCR beta repertoires from 610 or so donors and added high-resolution HLA genotyping to investigate patterns of TCR occurrence. Rather than drawing on any new phenotypic data, the later analysis identified candidate immune exposures from TCR beta sequences and the way those sequences occurred across donors. Roughly five DR-DQ haplotypes were handled as single units for association and clustering, since linkage in the cohort was strong. The study combined high-throughput TCR immunosequencing, statistical association of individual TCRs with disease status, and machine learning to predict cytomegalovirus infection status. Both class I and class II loci were covered by HLA typing, at four-digit resolution. Among some 400 genotyped donors of the cohort, an average of approximately 240,000 unique TCR beta nucleotide sequences was sequenced per donor, of which approximately 18% were non-productive. Among the roughly 400 genotyped donors, around 81% belonged to the genetic ancestry cluster associated with self-reported Caucasian donors. Genome-wide SNP genotypes for about three fifths of the 666 donors were used in a later genetic analysis, which treated that subset as a discovery cohort. The aim of the study was to test whether cataloging public T cell receptors could identify signatures of past pathogen exposure. Typing coverage differed by locus: A, B, C, DRB1 and DQB1 were typed in roughly 629-630 donors, DQA1 in roughly 510, DPA1 in 600 to 610, and DPB1 in roughly 450. Roughly 300 gigabases of sequencing data and around 87 million unique TCR sequences were included in an early release covering 500 to 750 HLA-typed donors. Every repertoire in the discovery cohort had been generated on one and the same sequencing platform. An earlier analysis of 587 of the donors used high-throughput TCR beta sequencing to judge whether each TCR beta V gene segment behaved as functional or pseudogenic. The study profiled the T cell repertoires of fewer than 850 subjects by immunosequencing and related them to cytomegalovirus serostatus. A separate validation cohort of roughly 130 different subjects was used in addition to the approximately 640-subject first cohort. Alongside the repertoire data, information on donor age, sex, ethnicity and CMV serostatus was compiled.

Library creation used the immunoSEQ multiplex PCR assay. For the multiplex PCR, a mixture combining 60 forward primers for TCR Vbeta segments and 13 reverse primers for TCR Jbeta segments was used. The CDR3 region of rearranged TCR beta genes was amplified from genomic DNA by a multiplex PCR assay. On the Illumina HiSeq System, the amplified TCR beta libraries were sequenced as 87-base-pair reads. Processing in the source paper ran as follows. Across the 640 or so repertoires, a later analysis counted around 80 million unique TCR beta chains, around 11 million of which were shared by at least two donors. A nearest-neighbor algorithm error-corrected the raw reads and collapsed the reads into unique sequences, merging closely related sequences to remove PCR and sequencing errors. To assign V, D and J gene segments, CDR3 sequences were aligned to IMGT reference sequences. For a sequence to be retained, a match of at least six nucleotides to both a V gene segment and a J gene segment was required. Rearrangements were classified as productive when the CDR3 lacked stop codons and remained in frame with V and J, and all other rearrangements were classified as non-productive. CDR3 was defined according to IMGT convention as the region running from the second conserved V-encoded cysteine to the conserved J-encoded phenylalanine. Sequences without an unambiguous match to a single V gene segment were excluded from the earlier analysis of about 630 of the donors. An earlier analysis of fewer than 650 of the donors classified V segments as functional when productive rearrangements were above 56.7% and as segregating when the standard deviation between donors was above 5%. A statistical classification framework was built to diagnose cytomegalovirus status from the catalog of TCR beta chain sequences. In a later analysis, V and J genes were assigned by comparing TCR nucleotide sequences against IMGT/GENE-DB human TR gene sequences. Using the TCRdist pipeline, a later analysis assigned CDR3 sequences along with most-parsimonious VDJ recombination scenarios. In a later analysis, each TCR beta chain was defined by its CDR3 amino acid sequence together with its V-gene family, and reads without a unique V-gene family were excluded. To address suspected cross-contamination and a sequencing artifact, a later analysis removed some 620 highly shared, low-generation-probability nucleotide sequences. A later analysis calculated a clonal expansion index for each public chain from normalized within-repertoire ranks of inferred template counts. A later analysis computed generation probabilities with a VDJ recombination model fitted to out-of-frame rearrangements, and checked the results against IGoR. Hypergeometric tests were used in a later analysis to score TCR-TCR, TCR-HLA and TCR-CMV co-occurrence, with a repertoire-size bias correction applied to the TCR pairs. A later analysis estimated false discovery rates by permuting HLA or CMV assignments 20 times. In a later analysis, co-occurring TCRs were grouped using DBSCAN, with TCRdist sequence similarity added in when clustering inside HLA-allele-positive subsets. For co-occurrence clustering, repertoires with fewer than 30,000 or more than 120,000 public chains were excluded, along with roughly 5 repertoires with anomalous nucleotide sharing. Not all clones reach the TCRdb copy of this immuneACCESS table, which keeps in-frame sequences only. Checked studies attribute under half of the gap to unresolved V genes and leave the rest unexplained. D and trimming were read from the DNA, whereas the V and J calls and clone size are those reported in that table. The sample contains 150,000 to 200,000 clones, around 80% of them found a single time. The ten largest clones capture about 1.1% of the sample.

The cohort comprised under 700 healthy bone marrow donors. At the time of sampling, all cohort members were nominally healthy, though unrecorded immune exposures were likely present. The donor was CMV seronegative and was included in the group of 352 seronegative cohort members. Each donor provided a peripheral blood sample, and peripheral blood mononuclear cells were used for TCR beta sequencing. The Qiagen DNeasy Blood Extraction Kit was used to extract genomic DNA from the blood cell samples. Broader findings and caveats from the paper: Some IMGT-functional V segments, including TRBV6-2 and TRBV6-3, could not be distinguished by the 87-base-pair reads and were therefore excluded. The authors suggested that the approach could potentially be generalized to other disease states and immunological phenotypes. A further reported finding was that TCR beta sequences accurately predicted the HLA-A and HLA-B alleles for most subjects in the first cohort. HLA typing was unavailable for some donors at each locus, so association tests used only the typed subset. An earlier analysis of some 590 of the donors showed that most TCR beta V segments appeared in productive rearrangements either about 90% or about 30% of the time, which broadly matched IMGT annotations. Correlated functional status among segregating V segments might be attributable to linkage disequilibrium, but an unknown experimental factor could not be ruled out. The classifier was reported to diagnose cytomegalovirus status with high specificity and sensitivity in both the original and validation cohorts. This cohort had only TCR beta chains sequenced, and the lack of alpha or paired-chain data limited which features could be detected. For the cohort, immune exposure information was limited to CMV serostatus. In the study, 150 to 200 TCR beta chains were listed as associated with cytomegalovirus. Assigning TCR associations to individual alleles was difficult when HLA alleles, especially DR and DQ, strongly co-occurred. A few of the identified cytomegalovirus-associated TCR beta chains were confirmed in vitro to be specific for cytomegalovirus antigens. In a later analysis, over 15,000 TCR beta sequences were associated with specific HLA alleles at a false discovery rate of 0.05. According to a later analysis, parvovirus B19, influenza, CMV and Epstein-Barr virus appeared linked to several top co-occurrence clusters. A later analysis found that HLA-associated TCR beta chains were more clonally expanded and had lower generation probabilities than equally common non-associated chains. While some public TCRs were present in many individuals, most TCR sequences turned up only very rarely across donors. Roughly uniform sequencing depth across donors was assumed in presence/absence analyses, although this assumption may not hold. In a later genetic analysis, a missense DCLRE1C variant was associated with V-gene and J-gene trimming of TCR beta chains, and the association was replicated in an independent cohort. Compared with the approximately 670-donor mean, donors in an Asian-associated ancestry cluster had fewer N-insertions in productive TCRs, according to a later genetic analysis. About 15 rarely observed V segments, including chromosome 9 orphons, were excluded from the earlier analysis of 550 to 700 of the donors because counts were too low. Most CMV-associated TCR beta chains appeared to be HLA-restricted in a later analysis, and the HLA associations seemed to be driven largely by CMV exposure. A group of highly shared sequence variants was considered likely to be a technical artifact of the sequencing pipeline. In a later analysis, TCR association rates were found to vary across HLA loci, with the most associated TCRs seen for DRB1 alleles and the fewest for HLA-C alleles.

V and J lose 2 bases and 3 bases, and a span of 7 bases separates them. CDR3 length: 13 amino acids, cysteine to phenylalanine. The entry retains the CDR3 DNA only, 39 bases that are in frame from base 1. Based on the germline V gene, the CDR1 and CDR2 sequences are MDHEN and SYDVKM. This receptor was obtained from a woman between 35 and 50 years old in good health and CMV-seronegative. The chain employs TRBV28 and TRBJ1-2; TRBD1 is a possible D gene, resting on 5 matching bases. The sequenced sample was PBMCs. The nucleotide sequence reads TGTGCCAGCAGTTTAGGGGGGTACTATGGCTACACCTTC. This gives the protein CASSLGGYYGYTF.